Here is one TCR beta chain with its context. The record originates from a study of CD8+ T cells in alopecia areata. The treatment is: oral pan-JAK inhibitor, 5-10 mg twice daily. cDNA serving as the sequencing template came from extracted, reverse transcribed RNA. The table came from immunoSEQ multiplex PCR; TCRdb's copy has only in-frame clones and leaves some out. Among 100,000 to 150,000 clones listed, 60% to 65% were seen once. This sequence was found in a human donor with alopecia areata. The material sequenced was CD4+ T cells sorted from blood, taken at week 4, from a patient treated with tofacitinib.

The CDR3 is CASRGRSYGYTF. CDR3 sequence (DNA): TGTGCCAGCAGGGGACGGAGCTATGGCTACACCTTC. The V call is TRBV7-2, the J call TRBJ1-2; perhaps TRBD1 as D (5 bases). Germline-derived CDR1 and CDR2 are SGHTA and FQGNSA. V gave up 6 bases and J gave up 4 bases, with 9 bases separating them. The CDR3 loop spans 12 amino acids.